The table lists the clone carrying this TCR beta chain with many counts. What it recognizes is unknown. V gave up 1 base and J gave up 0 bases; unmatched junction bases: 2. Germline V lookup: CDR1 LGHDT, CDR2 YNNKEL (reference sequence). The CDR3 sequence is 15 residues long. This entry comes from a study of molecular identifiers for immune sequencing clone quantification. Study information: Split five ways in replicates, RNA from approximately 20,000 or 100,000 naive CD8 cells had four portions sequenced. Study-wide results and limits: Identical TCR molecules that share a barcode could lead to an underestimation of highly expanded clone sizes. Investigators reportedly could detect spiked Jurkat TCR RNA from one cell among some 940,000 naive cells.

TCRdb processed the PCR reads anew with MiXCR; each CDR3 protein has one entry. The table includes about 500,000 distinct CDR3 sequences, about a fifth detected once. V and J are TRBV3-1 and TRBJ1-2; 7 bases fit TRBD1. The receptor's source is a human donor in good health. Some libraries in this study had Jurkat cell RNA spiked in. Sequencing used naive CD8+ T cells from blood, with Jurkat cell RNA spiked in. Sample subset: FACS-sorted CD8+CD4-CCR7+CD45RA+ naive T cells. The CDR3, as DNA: TGTGCCAGCAGCCAAGGACAGGGAACTAACTATGGCTACACCTTC. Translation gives CASSQGQGTNYGYTF.